These 17 T cell receptor beta chains came from one sample sequenced in a study of naive and memory T cell subsets. Two oligonucleotides, mixed equimolar, formed the beta constant-region primer covering TRBC1 and TRBC2. TCRdb reprocessed the UMI-ligation and nested PCR reads via MiXCR and lists one record per CDR3 protein. The sample lists about 4,600 distinct CDR3 sequences; 6% to 9% were seen once. Material: CD4+ TEMRA cells from blood. Specified subset: effector memory re-expressing CD45RA, CD45RA+ CD27-. These receptors were collected from a human donor in good health.

The table lists this clonotype with a few counts. The rearrangement uses TRBV4-3 and TRBJ2-2; no clear D. Trimming stripped 1 base from V and 4 bases from J, with 7 bases between. Per germline, CDR1 LGHNA and CDR2 YSLEER. The CDR3 extends over 14 amino acids. In DNA form, the CDR3 reads TGCGCCAGCAGCCAAGGACCCTCCACCGGGGAGCTGTTTTTT. It specifies CASSQGPSTGELFF.

This clonotype has at least ten counts. This sequence joins TRBV5-4 and TRBJ2-3; TRBD1 agrees at 8 bases. Germline loops: CDR1 SGHNT, CDR2 YYREEE (reference sequence). V lost 0 bases to trimming and J lost 5 bases; unmatched junction nucleotides: 11. CDR3 length: 17 residues. Written as DNA, the CDR3 is TGTGCCAGCAGCTTGGGTGTTTGGGACAGGAGTAAAGATACGCAGTATTTT. This translates into CASSLGVWDRSKDTQYF.

This clonotype was counted many times. The chain combines TRBV7-2 with TRBJ2-1, with TRBD2 identical over 8 bases. V shed 6 bases, J shed 5 bases, and the junction held 6 bases outside the gene matches. Germline-derived CDR1 and CDR2 are SGHTA and FQGNSA. This CDR3 is built from 14 residues. CDR3 in DNA: TGTGCCAGCAGGTCAACTAGCGGAAACAATGAGCAGTTCTTC. It codes for CASRSTSGNNEQFF.

The chain joins TRBV2 to TRBJ1-1; D gene ambiguous. Trimming took 8 bases from V and 2 from J, leaving 9 bases between them. Germline CDR1 is SNHLY and CDR2 is FYNNEI. The CDR3 has 12 amino acids. This CDR3 reads CASYADNTEAFF. In nucleotides, the CDR3 is TGTGCCAGCTATGCTGATAACACTGAAGCTTTCTTT.

The CDR3 region has the DNA TGTGCCACCAGACCGGGAGCGGACTACAATGAGCAGTTCTTC. Its translation is CATRPGADYNEQFF. The chain couples TRBV10-3 to TRBJ2-1; the D gene is possibly TRBD2 (6 bases). V gave up 10 bases and J gave up 3 bases, with 16 bases separating them. This CDR3 is built from 14 residues. The germline V gene has CDR1 ENHRY and CDR2 SYGVKD.

This clonotype was detected ten times or more. V usage is TRBV27 and J usage is TRBJ1-1; 12 bases fit TRBD1. The germline V gene encodes CDR1 MNHEY and CDR2 SMNVEV (reference sequence). The CDR3 sequence is 16 residues long. Unmatched junction bases numbered 10, after V lost 5 bases and J lost 6 bases. The CDR3: CASSRGTGGNGAEAFF. DNA for the CDR3: TGTGCCAGCAGTCGGGGGACAGGGGGCAACGGCGCTGAAGCTTTCTTT.

This clonotype appeared many times. The chain is built from TRBV7-3 and TRBJ2-3, with D possibly matching TRBD2 (6 bases). Germline-derived CDR1 and CDR2 are SGHTA and FQGTGA. Trimming left V 5 bases short and J 2 bases short, with 11 bases between. The CDR3 has 14 residues. The CDR3 sequence: CASSPGLSTDTQYF. The CDR3 DNA sequence: TGTGCCAGCAGCCCGGGACTGTCCACAGATACGCAGTATTTT.

This clonotype was seen ten or more times. The chain combines TRBV19 with TRBJ1-1; a weak D match, TRBD1 (6 bases). Germline V gene data show CDR1 as LNHDA and CDR2 as SQIVND (reference sequence). This CDR3 has 15 residues. The V end lost 1 base, the J end lost 3 bases, and 12 bases lay between the germline ends. Here the CDR3 DNA reads TGTGCCAGTAGTATAGGTGGGGGCGCCGACACTGAAGCTTTCTTT. Encoded protein: CASSIGGGADTEAFF. Full variable domain (remainder filled in from reference TRBV19 and TRBJ1-1): DGGITQSPKYLFRKEGQNVTLSCEQNLNHDAMYWYRQDPGQGLRLIYYSQIVNDFQKGDIAEGYSVSREKKESFPLTVTSAQKNPTAFYLCASSIGGGADTEAFFGQGTRLTVV.

This clonotype was observed many times. This sequence joins TRBV12-3 or TRBV12-4 and TRBJ2-2; the match to TRBD1 covers 7 bases. The CDR3 contains 13 residues. The trim removed 5 bases at V and 5 bases at J, leaving 2 bases unmatched. In nucleotides, the CDR3 is TGTGCCAGCAGTCAGACAGGGACCGGGGAGCTGTTTTTT. This gives the protein CASSQTGTGELFF.

This clonotype was counted only a few times. The rearrangement joins TRBV20-1 to TRBJ1-2; D not certain. Looked up from germline, CDR1 is DFQATT and CDR2 is SNEGSKA (reference sequence). The length of the CDR3 is 14 residues. V gave up 2 bases and J gave up 3 bases, with 13 bases separating them. The CDR3 DNA reads as TGCAGTGCTAGAACTCCTCCCTTCGACTATGGCTACACCTTC. Translated, it gives CSARTPPFDYGYTF.

This clonotype was detected ten times or more. J is TRBJ2-2 and V is TRBV7-2; TRBD1 aligns across 7 bases. The germline CDR1 and CDR2 sequences are SGHTA and FQGNSA. V trimming: 7 bases; J trimming: 5 bases; junction bases outside the gene matches: 10. This CDR3 is built from 15 residues. The CDR3, as DNA: TGTGCCAGCACCCTAAACAGGGGTGCAACCGGGGAGCTGTTTTTT. Protein: CASTLNRGATGELFF.

This clonotype was seen a handful of times. V is TRBV21-1 and J is TRBJ2-3. TRBV21-1 is tagged as a pseudogene. This CDR3 is 14 amino acids long. Here the CDR3 DNA reads TGTGCCAGCCACACACCCCAAAGCACAGATACGCAGTATTTT. Amino acid sequence: CASHTPQSTDTQYF.

This clonotype came up a few times. The genes are TRBV24-1 and TRBJ1-2; 7 positions match TRBD1. The CDR3 length is 14 residues. The V segment lost 3 bases and the J segment 7 bases; nucleotides outside the gene matches: 7. From germline, CDR1 is KGHDR and CDR2 SFDVKD. The CDR3: CATSDPGQTGGYTF. CDR3 bases: TGTGCCACCAGTGATCCGGGACAGACTGGTGGCTACACCTTC.

There are many counts of this clonotype. The chain combines TRBV18 with TRBJ2-1; 12 positions match TRBD2. V was pared by 1 base and J by 10 bases, with 2 bases of the junction left unmatched. CDR1 KGHSH and CDR2 LQKENI come from the germline V gene. The length of the CDR3 is 14 residues. CDR3 loop: CASSPRLAGGEQFF. The CDR3 nucleotides read TGTGCCAGCTCACCACGCCTAGCGGGAGGGGAGCAGTTCTTC.

This clonotype was detected many times. The CDR3 DNA is TGTGCCAGCAGCCAAGAGCCAGGGCAGCCCCAGCATTTT. Translation: CASSQEPGQPQHF. The chain carries TRBV3-1 and TRBJ1-5, with D perhaps matching TRBD1 (5 bases). The CDR3 consists of 13 residues. Germline assignment: CDR1 LGHDT and CDR2 YNNKEL (reference sequence). V was clipped by 0 bases and J by 7 bases, with 7 bases between them.

The chain is built from TRBV7-9 and TRBJ1-1; no firm D call. The CDR3 consists of 14 residues. Trimming stripped 2 bases from V and 3 bases from J, with 10 bases between. Per germline, CDR1 SEHNR and CDR2 FQNEAQ (reference sequence). The CDR3 here is CASSLNWGYTEAFF. Written as DNA, the CDR3 is TGTGCCAGCAGCTTAAACTGGGGATACACTGAAGCTTTCTTT.

In its sample, this clonotype ranks as medium-sized (0.01 to 0.1%). The chain links TRBV28 to TRBJ2-1; the match to TRBD1 covers 8 bases. The CDR3 consists of 15 residues. V lost 5 bases to trimming and J lost 4 bases; unmatched junction nucleotides: 7. CDR1 and CDR2 from the germline V gene are MDHEN and SYDVKM. Here the CDR3 DNA reads TGTGCCAGCAGTCCGGGACAGGTGGTATACAATGAGCAGTTCTTC. Translation: CASSPGQVVYNEQFF.